The clone carrying this TCR beta chain was recorded at least ten times. Its matching antigen is unknown. Sequencing ends 3 residues short of the CDR3 end; the germline J gene provides the rest. The data were taken from a study of T cell clonality in common variable immunodeficiency. The study, taken as a whole, reports: In common variable immunodeficiency, TCR beta chains reportedly carried fewer deletions and N-nucleotide insertions.

The CDR3 sequence is 14 residues long. Trimming took 0 bases from V and 5 from J, leaving 11 bases between them. Germline V lookup: CDR1 SGHDT, CDR2 YYEEEE. TCRdb's table, derived via immunoSEQ multiplex PCR, lists solely in-frame clones and lacks some. Observed in the sample are approximately 29,000 clones, none of them singletons. Source material: peripheral blood mononuclear cells. The chain couples TRBV5-6 to TRBJ1-2; possible D gene TRBD1, 5 bases. This TCR was recovered from a human donor with common variable immunodeficiency. The CDR3 bases that were read are TGTGCCAGCAGCTTGGCCGGGACTTCTTATGGC. Protein: CASSLAGTSYG. The CDR3 in its entirety is CASSLAGTSYGYTF.